What follows is one T cell receptor beta chain and its context. Its antigen is still unknown. The primer mix had 60 Vbeta and 13 Jbeta primers. This table comes from immunoSEQ multiplex PCR, and its TCRdb copy is limited to in-frame clones, with some not included. The sample lists 120,000 or so clones; around 84% were seen once. The data were obtained in a study of cytomegalovirus exposure and HLA in healthy donors. Study-wide results and limits: In a later analysis, TCR association rates varied by HLA locus: DRB1 most, HLA-C fewest. TCR beta V segments were, for the most part, productive about 87% or about 30% of the time in an earlier analysis.

Specimen: PBMCs. This clonotype was obtained from a man aged 18 to 29 in good health and CMV-seronegative.

Here the CDR3 reads CASSPWTLNEQFF. The DNA of the CDR3 is TGTGCCAGCAGCCCCTGGACTCTCAATGAGCAGTTCTTC. The chain combines TRBV7-2 with TRBJ2-1; weak D call: TRBD2 (5 bases). The germline V gene encodes CDR1 SGHTA and CDR2 FQGNSA. The V end lost 5 bases, the J end lost 6 bases, and 11 bases lay between the germline ends. The CDR3 loop spans 13 amino acids. The variable domain in full, completed from reference TRBV7-2 and TRBJ2-1, reads GAGVSQSPSNKVTEKGKDVELRCDPISGHTALYWYRQSLGQGLEFLIYFQGNSAPDKSGLPSDRFSAERTGGSVSTLTIQRTQQEDSAVYLCASSPWTLNEQFFGPGTRLTVL.